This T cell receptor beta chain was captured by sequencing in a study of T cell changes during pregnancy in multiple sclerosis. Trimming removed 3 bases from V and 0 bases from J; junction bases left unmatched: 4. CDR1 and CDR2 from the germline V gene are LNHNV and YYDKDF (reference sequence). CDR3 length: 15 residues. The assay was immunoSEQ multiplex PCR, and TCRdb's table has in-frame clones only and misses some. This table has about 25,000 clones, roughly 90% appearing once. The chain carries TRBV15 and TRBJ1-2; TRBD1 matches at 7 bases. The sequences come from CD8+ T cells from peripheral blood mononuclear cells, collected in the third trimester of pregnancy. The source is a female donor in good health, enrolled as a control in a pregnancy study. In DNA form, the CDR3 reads TGTGCCACCAGCAGGGGGGACAGTCCTAACTATGGCTACACCTTC. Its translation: CATSRGDSPNYGYTF. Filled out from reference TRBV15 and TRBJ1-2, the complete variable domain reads DAMVIQNPRYQVTQFGKPVTLSCSQTLNHNVMYWYQQKSSQAPKLLFHYYDKDFNNEADTPDNFQSRRPNTSFCFLDIRSPGLGDTAMYLCATSRGDSPNYGYTFGSGTRLTVV.